Below are 16 T cell receptor delta chains sequenced from a single sample in a study of Vδ1+ human thymocytes. Study-level results: In the thymus, TRG and TRD repertoires looked highly polyclonal with Gaussian CDR3 lengths.

These receptors have no known antigen. Extracted RNA was reverse transcribed into cDNA. The CDR3 regions were amplified by multiplex PCR from V-gene primers to a constant-region primer. TCRdb fed the multiplex PCR reads into CATT to redo clone calling. The sample contains approximately 25,000 delta-chain clones, 6% to 8% of which appear only once. Sequencing used Vdelta1+ gamma-delta thymocytes from the thymus. The subset here: FACS-sorted CD3+ TCRalphabeta- TCRVdelta1+ TCRVdelta2- thymocytes. The receptors originated from a girl under three years old who had congenital heart surgery.

The chain carries TRDV1 and TRDJ1; TRDD3 matches at 11 bases. V lost 7 bases, J lost 1 base, and 8 bases stayed unmatched. CDR3 length equals 16 residues. Germline CDR1 is TSWWSYY and CDR2 is QGS. The CDR3 DNA reads as TGTGCTCTTGAGTGGGGGATACGAGACCGCACCGATAAACTCATCTTT. It is translated as CALEWGIRDRTDKLIF.

The chain is built from TRDV1 and TRDJ1, with 8 bases lining up with TRDD3. CDR3 length: 18 residues. Germline V gene data show CDR1 as TSWWSYY and CDR2 as QGS. V trimming: 5 bases; J trimming: 0 bases; junction bases outside the gene matches: 14. The CDR3 DNA is TGTGCTCTTGGGAACTGGCCTACGGGGATACTTTACACCGATAAACTCATCTTT. The encoded protein is CALGNWPTGILYTDKLIF.

This clone was recorded a few times. One base away lies a much larger clone, so this may be a sequencing read error. Other DNA sequences in the same sample also yield this CDR3. The rearrangement links TRDV2 to TRDJ2; the D gene is possibly TRDD3 (5 bases). Germline CDR1 GEAIGNYY, CDR2 EKD. The CDR3 contains 17 residues. The CDR3 protein is CACDTERGNYLTAQLFF. In DNA form, the CDR3 reads TGTGCCTGCGACACCGAAAGGGGAAACTATTTGACAGCACAACTCTTCTTT.

This clone came up a few times. This sequence joins TRDV1 and TRDJ1, with D possibly matching TRDD2 (7 bases). Germline loops: CDR1 TSWWSYY, CDR2 QGS. The CDR3 is made up of 27 amino acids. Trimming removed 0 bases from V and 0 bases from J, with 44 bases in between. The CDR3 bases are TGTGCTCTTGGGGAACTGAATATATCTTTTAAGGCCTTCCTTCGAATGAGGATACTCCCGTACACCGATAAACTCATCTTT. Its protein product is CALGELNISFKAFLRMRILPYTDKLIF.

The V call is TRDV1, the J call TRDJ1; a weak D match, TRDD3 (6 bases). TCRdb gives no J gene; it was assigned here by matching the DNA to germline. V was cut by 6 bases and J by 1 base, with 27 bases left in between. There are 19 residues in the CDR3. Germline V CDR1 and CDR2: TSWWSYY, QGS. Here the CDR3 DNA reads TGTGCTCTTGGACGTCTGATAGGGGGACTGACACCAGGCACCGATAAACTCATCTTT. Its protein product is CALGRLIGGLTPGTDKLIF.

The sample holds a few counts of this clone. The chain links TRDV1 to TRDJ1; TRDD3 might be the D (6 bases). Germline V lookup: CDR1 TSWWSYY, CDR2 QGS. The V and J ends lost 1 base and 0 bases respectively, with 33 bases between them. The CDR3 sequence is 23 residues long. DNA for the CDR3: TGTGCTCTTGGGGAACGAAAGGGCTTTGGCCTCGGATACCTACCGGGGAACACCGATAAACTCATCTTT. Its translation is CALGERKGFGLGYLPGNTDKLIF.

This chain links TRDV1 with TRDJ1, with 7 bases matching TRDD3. Here the J gene was assigned by germline matching of the DNA, as TCRdb has none. In germline, CDR1 is TSWWSYY, CDR2 QGS. The J segment lost 0 bases and the V segment lost 2 bases, leaving 15 bases of the junction unmatched. The CDR3 loop spans 19 amino acids. CDR3: CALGEYNLRRGINTDKLIF. The DNA of the CDR3 is TGTGCTCTTGGGGAATATAACCTACGGCGGGGGATCAACACCGATAAACTCATCTTT.

Worth noting for this clone: Because the CDR3's place on the DNA is in doubt, the DNA is left out and the CDR3 is given as listed by TCRdb. No V gene was called, and the J gene is TRDJ1; TRDD3, the table's D call, lacks a check against the DNA. Counting both end residues, the CDR3 totals 17 amino acids. The CDR3: CALGGVATGAFTDKLIF.

This clone has just a few counts. V and J are TRDV1 and TRDJ1; TRDD3 matches 11 bases. Germline-derived CDR1 and CDR2 are TSWWSYY and QGS. This CDR3 contains 19 residues. V was pared by 3 bases and J by 0 bases, with 12 bases of the junction left unmatched. The CDR3 loop is CALGELIWGIPRDTDKLIF. CDR3 bases: TGTGCTCTTGGGGAGCTTATCTGGGGGATACCGCGCGACACCGATAAACTCATCTTT.

This clone was counted only a few times. V is TRDV1 and J is TRDJ1, with D uncertain. The CDR3 consists of 16 residues. Looked up from germline, CDR1 is TSWWSYY and CDR2 is QGS. The ends were cut back, 3 bases at V and 6 bases at J, with 20 bases in the middle. The CDR3 loop reads CALGDTPYSGPHKLIF. The CDR3 nucleotides read TGTGCTCTTGGGGACACCCCGTATTCCGGCCCCCATAAACTCATCTTT.

The chain recombines TRDV1 with TRDJ1; 9 bases match TRDD3. Trimming cost V 0 bases and J 3 bases; bases outside gene matches: 11. Germline V gene lookup returns CDR1 TSWWSYY and CDR2 QGS. The CDR3 consists of 18 residues. DNA for the CDR3: TGTGCTCTTGGGGAACTTCCTACTCATCTGGGGGATCCCGATAAACTCATCTTT. It yields the protein CALGELPTHLGDPDKLIF.

The chain has TRDV1 and TRDJ1; 13 nucleotides agree with TRDD3. Germline V gene sequence: CDR1 TSWWSYY, CDR2 QGS. With 9 bases clipped from V and 1 base from J, the junction kept 23 bases outside the gene matches. The CDR3 is made up of 21 amino acids. The CDR3 region has the DNA TGTGCTCTCAGCCTTCCTACGGGCGGGACTGGGGGATACGCACTCACCGATAAACTCATCTTT. This translates into CALSLPTGGTGGYALTDKLIF.

This clone came up a few times. The chain carries TRDV1 and TRDJ1, with 9 bases lining up with TRDD2. Germline trimming cut 0 bases from V and 2 bases from J; bases unmatched to any gene: 19. CDR3 size: 21 residues. Germline loops: CDR1 TSWWSYY, CDR2 QGS. CDR3 protein: CALGELSLPTVAGLPTDKLIF. DNA for the CDR3: TGTGCTCTTGGGGAACTGTCCCTTCCTACGGTAGCTGGGCTACCTACCGATAAACTCATCTTT.

The chain has TRDV1 and TRDJ1; weak D call: TRDD2 (5 bases). Here the J gene came from matching the DNA to germline, since TCRdb omits it. The CDR3 covers 16 residues. Between the trimmed V and J ends, which lost 1 base and 2 bases, there was a span of 14 bases. CDR1 is TSWWSYY, CDR2 QGS, per germline. The chain's CDR3 is CALGERASPKTDKLIF. CDR3 DNA sequence: TGTGCTCTTGGGGAACGCGCTTCCCCGAAAACCGATAAACTCATCTTT.

The rearrangement links TRDV1 to TRDJ1; 11 bases map to TRDD3. This CDR3 is 22 amino acids long. The V gene end was trimmed by 5 bases and the J gene end by 2 bases; junction bases not matched to a gene: 25. CDR1 and CDR2 from the germline V gene are TSWWSYY and QGS. Here the CDR3 DNA reads TGTGCTCTTGGGAGCTTCCTACTTGAGCTGGGGGATACCAGTAGGGGGACCGATAAACTCATCTTT. This sequence encodes CALGSFLLELGDTSRGTDKLIF.

This clone came up a few times. This rearrangement joins TRDV1 to TRDJ1; the match to TRDD3 covers 12 bases. Trimming at V came to 2 bases and at J to 7 bases, leaving 23 bases not matched to a gene. Germline V gives CDR1 TSWWSYY, CDR2 QGS. This CDR3 contains 21 residues. The chain's CDR3 is CALGELTSYPTTGGYSGKLIF. CDR3 nucleotides: TGTGCTCTTGGGGAATTAACCTCCTACCCTACTACTGGGGGATACAGCGGTAAACTCATCTTT.